The following is a TCR beta chain sequence with its context. Some clones are missing from TCRdb's copy, which holds only in-frame ones; the method was immunoSEQ multiplex PCR. The sample lists over 60,000 clones, 80% to 90% occurring once. The time point denotes: blood 2 weeks post-SBRT. The treatment denotes: 15 Gy SBRT to primary tumor, nephrectomy 4 weeks later. Radiation-treated patients gave blood at baseline, week 2 and week 4. These data are taken from a study of radiation and T cells in renal cell carcinoma. Study-wide background: Nephrectomy followed 15 Gy stereotactic body radiation by 4 weeks.

This CDR3 contains 15 residues. Germline CDR1 is WSHSY and CDR2 is SAAADI. Unmatched junction bases numbered 3, after V lost 2 bases and J lost 0 bases. The sequences come from blood, collected from a patient whose treatment included radiotherapy and nephrectomy. The chain joins TRBV10-2 to TRBJ2-7; TRBD1 agrees at 8 bases. The receptor's source is a woman aged 50 to 60 with renal cell carcinoma. The CDR3 nucleotides read TGCGCCAGCAGTGAGACCGGGACAGGCTCCTACGAGCAGTACTTC. Translation: CASSETGTGSYEQYF.